These 7 T cell receptor beta chains were sequenced from one sample in a study of CD8 T cells in Susac syndrome. Random hexamers served to reverse transcribe roughly 0.45 to 1 ug RNA. TCRdb ran MiXCR on the immunoSEQ multiplex PCR reads and lists one entry per CDR3 protein. The sample has approximately 190,000 distinct CDR3 sequences, 95% seen once. Material for sequencing was CD4+ T cells from PBMCs. All receptors derive from a human donor with Susac syndrome.

This chain connects TRBV20-1 to TRBJ2-1; D may be TRBD1 or TRBD2 (5 bases each). There are 12 residues in the CDR3. The ends were cut back, 6 bases at V and 9 bases at J, with 15 bases in the middle. The germline V gene has CDR1 DFQATT and CDR2 SNEGSKA (reference sequence). The CDR3 protein is CSAGHPGGEQFF. CDR3 bases: TGCAGTGCCGGACACCCCGGAGGTGAGCAGTTCTTC.

Here the CDR3 reads CASSLSGGANVLTF. CDR3 in DNA: TGTGCCAGCAGCTTAAGTGGTGGGGCCAACGTCCTGACTTTC. V usage is TRBV7-3 and J usage is TRBJ2-6; D ambiguous. Per germline, CDR1 SGHTA and CDR2 FQGTGA. Trimming pared 1 base from V and 3 bases from J, leaving 4 bases between. This CDR3 has 14 amino acids.

In this sample, this clonotype turned up once. The genes are TRBV4-1 and TRBJ2-7; 9 nucleotides match TRBD1. The CDR3 is 16 amino acids. Unmatched junction bases numbered 6, after V lost 0 bases and J lost 3 bases. Germline CDR1 MGHRA, CDR2 YSYEKL. The CDR3 here is CASSQDPGTGYYEQYF. The CDR3 nucleotides are TGCGCCAGCAGCCAAGATCCCGGGACAGGGTACTACGAGCAGTACTTC.

The J gene is TRBJ2-1, the V gene TRBV20-1; TRBD2 agrees at 8 bases. The germline V gene has CDR1 DFQATT and CDR2 SNEGSKA (reference sequence). V lost 8 bases and J lost 7; bases outside the gene matches: 4. The CDR3 covers 11 residues. CDR3 protein: CSIGTRNEQFF. For the CDR3, the DNA is TGCAGTATCGGGACTAGGAATGAGCAGTTCTTC.

The chain combines TRBV13 with TRBJ2-7; D perhaps matches TRBD1 (5 bases). In germline, CDR1 is PRHDT, CDR2 FYEKMQ (reference sequence). Trimming removed 2 bases from V and 3 bases from J, with 17 bases in between. This CDR3 is 16 amino acids long. The CDR3 sequence: CASSLSGRAGDYEQYF. CDR3 DNA: TGTGCCAGCAGCTTATCAGGCAGGGCAGGCGACTACGAGCAGTACTTC.

The J gene is TRBJ1-1, the V gene TRBV29-1; D remains unclear. Germline lookup yields CDR1 SQVTM and CDR2 ANQGSEA. CDR3 length: 14 amino acids. V lost 1 base and J 1 base, leaving 10 bases between the germline ends. The CDR3 sequence: CSVEGSTWNTEAFF. The CDR3 bases are TGCAGCGTTGAAGGTTCCACCTGGAACACTGAAGCTTTCTTT. Drawing the rest from reference TRBV29-1 and TRBJ1-1, the complete variable domain is SAVISQKPSRDICQRGTSLTIQCQVDSQVTMMFWYRQQPGQSLTLIATANQGSEATYESGFVIDKFPISRPNLTFSTLTVSNMSPEDSSIYLCSVEGSTWNTEAFFGQGTRLTVV.

The rearrangement links TRBV9 to TRBJ2-2, with 7 bases matching TRBD2. V dropped 4 bases and J dropped 1; count of bases not matched to a gene: 10. Germline CDR1 and CDR2: SGDLS and YYNGEE. The CDR3 runs to 17 residues. The DNA for the CDR3 is TGTGCCAGCAGCCCACCGGGGGGACTAAAGAACACCGGGGAGCTGTTTTTT. It codes for CASSPPGGLKNTGELFF.